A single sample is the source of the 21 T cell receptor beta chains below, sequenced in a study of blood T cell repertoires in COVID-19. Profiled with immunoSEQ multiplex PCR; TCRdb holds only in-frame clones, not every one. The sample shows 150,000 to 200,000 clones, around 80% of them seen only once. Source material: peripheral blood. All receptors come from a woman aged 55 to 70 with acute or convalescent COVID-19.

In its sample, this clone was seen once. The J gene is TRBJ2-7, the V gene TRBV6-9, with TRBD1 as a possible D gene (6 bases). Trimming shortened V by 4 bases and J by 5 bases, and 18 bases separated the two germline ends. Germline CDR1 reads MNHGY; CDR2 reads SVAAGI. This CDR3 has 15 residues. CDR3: CASSFKTGLLDEQYF. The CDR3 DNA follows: TGTGCCAGCAGTTTTAAGACAGGCCTTCTAGACGAGCAGTACTTC.

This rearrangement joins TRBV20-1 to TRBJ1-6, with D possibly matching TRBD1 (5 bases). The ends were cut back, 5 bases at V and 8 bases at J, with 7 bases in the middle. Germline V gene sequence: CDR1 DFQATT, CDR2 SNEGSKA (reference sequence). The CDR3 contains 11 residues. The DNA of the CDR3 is TGCAGTGCTCTCAGGGATTCACCCCTCCACTTT. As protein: CSALRDSPLHF.

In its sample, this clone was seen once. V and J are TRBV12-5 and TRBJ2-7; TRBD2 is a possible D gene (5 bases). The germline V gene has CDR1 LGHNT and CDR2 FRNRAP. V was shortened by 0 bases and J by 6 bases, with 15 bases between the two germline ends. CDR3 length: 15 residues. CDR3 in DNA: TGTGCTAGTGGTTTGGTAGTAAGAGGAGGAGCCGAGCAGTACTTC. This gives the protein CASGLVVRGGAEQYF.

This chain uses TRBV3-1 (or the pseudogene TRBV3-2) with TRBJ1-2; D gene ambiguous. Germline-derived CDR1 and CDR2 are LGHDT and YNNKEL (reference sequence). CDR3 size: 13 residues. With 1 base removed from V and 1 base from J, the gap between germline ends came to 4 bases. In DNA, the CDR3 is TGTGCCAGCAGCCAAGCTGTTAACTATGGCTACACCTTC. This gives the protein CASSQAVNYGYTF.

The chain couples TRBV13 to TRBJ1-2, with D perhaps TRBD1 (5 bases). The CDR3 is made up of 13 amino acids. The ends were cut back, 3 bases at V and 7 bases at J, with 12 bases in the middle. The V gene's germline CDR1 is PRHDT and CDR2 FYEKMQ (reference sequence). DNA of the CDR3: TGTGCCAGCAGCTTCGGGGGAGAAGGTGGCTACACCTTC. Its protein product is CASSFGGEGGYTF.

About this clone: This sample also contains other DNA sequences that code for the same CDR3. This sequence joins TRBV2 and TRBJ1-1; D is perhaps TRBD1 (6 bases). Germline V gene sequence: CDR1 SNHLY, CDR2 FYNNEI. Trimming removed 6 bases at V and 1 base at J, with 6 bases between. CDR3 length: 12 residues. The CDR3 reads CASRTGNTEAFF. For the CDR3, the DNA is TGTGCCAGCAGGACAGGGAACACTGAAGCTTTCTTT. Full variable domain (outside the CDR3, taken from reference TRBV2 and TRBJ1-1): EPEVTQTPSHQVTQMGQEVILRCVPISNHLYFYWYRQILGQKVEFLVSFYNNEISEKSEIFDDQFSVERPDGSNFTLKIRSTKLEDSAMYFCASRTGNTEAFFGQGTRLTVV.

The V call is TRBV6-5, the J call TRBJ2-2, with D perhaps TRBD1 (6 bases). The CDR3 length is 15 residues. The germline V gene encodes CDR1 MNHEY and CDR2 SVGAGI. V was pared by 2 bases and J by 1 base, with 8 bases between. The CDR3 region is CASSYGTLNTGELFF. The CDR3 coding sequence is TGTGCCAGCAGTTACGGGACACTGAACACCGGGGAGCTGTTTTTT.

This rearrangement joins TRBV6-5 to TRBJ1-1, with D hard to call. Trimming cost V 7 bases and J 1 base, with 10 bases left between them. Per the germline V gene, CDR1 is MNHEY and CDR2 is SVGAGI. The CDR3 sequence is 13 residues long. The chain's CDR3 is CASNSGRNTEAFF. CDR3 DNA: TGTGCCAGCAATTCAGGCAGGAACACTGAAGCTTTCTTT.

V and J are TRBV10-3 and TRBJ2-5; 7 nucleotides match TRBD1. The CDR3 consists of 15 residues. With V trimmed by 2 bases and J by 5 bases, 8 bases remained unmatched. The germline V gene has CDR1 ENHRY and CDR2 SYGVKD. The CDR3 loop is CAISEPRGREETQYF. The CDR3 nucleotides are TGTGCCATCAGTGAGCCGAGGGGGCGCGAGGAGACCCAGTACTTC.

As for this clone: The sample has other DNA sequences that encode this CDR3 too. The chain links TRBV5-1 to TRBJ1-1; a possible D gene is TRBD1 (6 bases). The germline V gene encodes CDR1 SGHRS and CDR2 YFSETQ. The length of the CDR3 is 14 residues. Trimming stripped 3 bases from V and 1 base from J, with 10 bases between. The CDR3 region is CASSSGQPNTEAFF. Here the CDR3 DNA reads TGCGCCAGCAGCTCCGGACAGCCGAACACTGAAGCTTTCTTT.

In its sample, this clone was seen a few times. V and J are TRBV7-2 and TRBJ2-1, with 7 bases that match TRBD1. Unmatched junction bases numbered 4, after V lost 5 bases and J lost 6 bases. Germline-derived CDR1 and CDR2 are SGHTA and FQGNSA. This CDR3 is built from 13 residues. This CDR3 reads CASSTGQFNEQFF. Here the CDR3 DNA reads TGTGCCAGCAGCACGGGACAGTTCAATGAGCAGTTCTTC.

This chain's CDR3 is CARSLNSGDPSPLHF. CDR3 DNA sequence: TGTGCCAGAAGCTTGAACAGCGGGGACCCGTCACCCCTCCACTTT. The chain recombines TRBV5-3 with TRBJ1-6, with D possibly TRBD1 on 5 matching bases. TRBV5-3 is treated as an ORF (open reading frame) with a function not yet certain. Between the trimmed V and J ends, which lost 1 base and 10 bases, there was a span of 15 bases. The CDR3 spans 15 residues.

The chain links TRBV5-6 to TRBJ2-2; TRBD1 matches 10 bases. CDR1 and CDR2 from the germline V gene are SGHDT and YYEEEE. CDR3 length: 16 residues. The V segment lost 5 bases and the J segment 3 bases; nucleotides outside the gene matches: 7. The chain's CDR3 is CASRFDRGQDTGELFF. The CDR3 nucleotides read TGTGCCAGCAGGTTTGACAGGGGGCAGGACACCGGGGAGCTGTTTTTT.

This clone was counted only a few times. CDR3 loop: CASSLTPGQGNEQFF. The CDR3 DNA reads as TGTGCCAGCAGCTTAACGCCGGGACAGGGAAATGAGCAGTTCTTC. The rearrangement joins TRBV7-3 to TRBJ2-1, with 9 positions matching TRBD1. J gave up 7 bases and V 0 bases, and 4 bases lay outside the gene matches. The CDR3 is 15 residues long. The V gene's germline CDR1 is SGHTA and CDR2 FQGTGA.

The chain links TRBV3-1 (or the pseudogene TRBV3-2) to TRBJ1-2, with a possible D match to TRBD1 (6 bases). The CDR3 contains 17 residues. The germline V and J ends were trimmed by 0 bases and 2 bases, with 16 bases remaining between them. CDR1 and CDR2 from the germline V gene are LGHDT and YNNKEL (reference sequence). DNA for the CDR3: TGTGCCAGCAGCCAAGAGGGACACCTGGTTTCGAACTATGGCTACACCTTC. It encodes CASSQEGHLVSNYGYTF.

The CDR3 DNA sequence: TGTGCCAGCAGCTTGGGCAGGACTAGCGGTGGATACGAGCAGTACTTC. It translates to CASSLGRTSGGYEQYF. This sequence joins TRBV5-4 and TRBJ2-7; TRBD2 aligns across 10 bases. V trimming: 0 bases; J trimming: 4 bases; junction bases outside the gene matches: 7. This CDR3 contains 16 residues. Germline V gene sequence: CDR1 SGHNT, CDR2 YYREEE (reference sequence).

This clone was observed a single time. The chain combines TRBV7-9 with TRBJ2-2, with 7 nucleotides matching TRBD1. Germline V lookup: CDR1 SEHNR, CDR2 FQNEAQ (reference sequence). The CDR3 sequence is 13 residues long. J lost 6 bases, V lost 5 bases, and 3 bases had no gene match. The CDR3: CASSPTGPGELFF. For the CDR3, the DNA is TGTGCCAGCAGCCCGACAGGGCCCGGGGAGCTGTTTTTT.

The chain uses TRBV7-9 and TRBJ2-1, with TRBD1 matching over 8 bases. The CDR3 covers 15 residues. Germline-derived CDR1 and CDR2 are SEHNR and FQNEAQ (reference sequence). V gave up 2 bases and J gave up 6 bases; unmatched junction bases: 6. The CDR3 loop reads CASSLTWGTGNEQFF. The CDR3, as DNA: TGTGCCAGCAGCTTAACGTGGGGGACAGGCAATGAGCAGTTCTTC.

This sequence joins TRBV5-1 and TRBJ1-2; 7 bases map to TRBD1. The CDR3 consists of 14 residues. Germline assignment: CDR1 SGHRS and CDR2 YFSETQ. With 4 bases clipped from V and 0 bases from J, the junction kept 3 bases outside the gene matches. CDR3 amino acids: CASSTQGANYGYTF. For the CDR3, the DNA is TGCGCCAGCAGCACGCAGGGGGCTAACTATGGCTACACCTTC.

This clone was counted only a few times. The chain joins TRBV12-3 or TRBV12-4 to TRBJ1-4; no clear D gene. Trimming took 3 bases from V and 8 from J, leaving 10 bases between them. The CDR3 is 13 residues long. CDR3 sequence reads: CASSFHEAEKLFF. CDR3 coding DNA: TGTGCCAGCAGTTTTCACGAGGCGGAAAAACTGTTTTTT.

The CDR3 DNA sequence: TGCGCCAGAAACCGGTGGACAGGCTCCTACGAGCAGTACTTC. Its protein is CARNRWTGSYEQYF. The chain employs TRBV23-1 and TRBJ2-7; TRBD1 aligns across 7 bases. TRBV23-1 is designated an ORF whose function remains uncertain. The CDR3 sequence is 14 residues long. Germline trimming cut 9 bases from V and 0 bases from J; bases unmatched to any gene: 8.